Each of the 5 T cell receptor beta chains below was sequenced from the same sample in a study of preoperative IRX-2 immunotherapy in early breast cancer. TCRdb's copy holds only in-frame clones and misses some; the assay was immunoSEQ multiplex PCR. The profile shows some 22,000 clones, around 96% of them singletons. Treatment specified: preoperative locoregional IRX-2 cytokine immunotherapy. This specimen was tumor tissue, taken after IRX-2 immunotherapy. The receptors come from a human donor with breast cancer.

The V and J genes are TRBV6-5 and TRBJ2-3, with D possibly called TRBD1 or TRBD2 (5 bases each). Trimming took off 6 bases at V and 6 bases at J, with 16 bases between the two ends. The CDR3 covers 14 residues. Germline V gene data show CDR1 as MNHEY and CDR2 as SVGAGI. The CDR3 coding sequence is TGTGCCAGCAGCTCTCCCCGGGGCAGGGATACGCAGTATTTT. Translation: CASSSPRGRDTQYF.

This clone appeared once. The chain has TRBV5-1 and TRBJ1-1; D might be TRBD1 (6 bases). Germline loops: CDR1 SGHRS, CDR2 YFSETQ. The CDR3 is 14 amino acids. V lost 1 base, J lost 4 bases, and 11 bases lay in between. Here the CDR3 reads CASSLSGVGTEAFF. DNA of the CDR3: TGCGCCAGCAGCTTGTCAGGGGTGGGCACTGAAGCTTTCTTT.

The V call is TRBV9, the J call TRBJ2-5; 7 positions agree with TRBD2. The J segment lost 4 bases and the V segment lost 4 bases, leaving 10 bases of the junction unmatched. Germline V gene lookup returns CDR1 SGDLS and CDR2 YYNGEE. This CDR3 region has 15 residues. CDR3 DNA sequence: TGTGCCAGCAGCCCTCTCCCGGGAGGTGGAGAGACCCAGTACTTC. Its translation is CASSPLPGGGETQYF.

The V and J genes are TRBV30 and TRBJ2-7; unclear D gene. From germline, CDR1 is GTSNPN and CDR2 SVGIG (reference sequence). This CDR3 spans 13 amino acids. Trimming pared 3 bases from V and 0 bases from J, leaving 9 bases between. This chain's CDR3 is CAWRGGSSYEQYF. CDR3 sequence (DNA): TGTGCCTGGAGGGGCGGTTCCTCCTACGAGCAGTACTTC.

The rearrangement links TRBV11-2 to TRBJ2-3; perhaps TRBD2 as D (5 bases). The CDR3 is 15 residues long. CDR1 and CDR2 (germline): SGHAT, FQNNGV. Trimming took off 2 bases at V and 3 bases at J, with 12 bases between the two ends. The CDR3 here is CASSLLFTGTDTQYF. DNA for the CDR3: TGTGCCAGCAGCTTACTGTTCACGGGGACAGATACGCAGTATTTT.